The next 29 T cell receptor beta chains were all read from a single sample in a study of blood T cell repertoires in COVID-19. Sequencing was performed with immunoSEQ multiplex PCR; in TCRdb, only in-frame clones are kept and a portion is missing. The sample consists of over 200,000 clones, roughly 85% of them appearing once. The sequenced sample consisted of PBMCs or T cells enriched from blood (not recorded which). The receptors originated from a man under 40 who had recovered from COVID-19.

For the CDR3, the DNA is TGTGCCAGCAGTGACCAAAGGGGGGGAACTGAAGCTTTCTTT. This codes for CASSDQRGGTEAFF. V usage is TRBV2 and J usage is TRBJ1-1, with a weak D call TRBD1 (6 bases). V was trimmed by 3 bases and J by 5 bases, leaving 13 bases between them. The CDR3 contains 14 residues. The germline CDR1 and CDR2 sequences are SNHLY and FYNNEI.

The gene calls are TRBV6-5 and TRBJ1-5; a weak D match, TRBD1 (5 bases). The ends were cut back, 8 bases at V and 3 bases at J, with 11 bases in the middle. The CDR3 consists of 13 residues. Germline CDR1 reads MNHEY; CDR2 reads SVGAGI. The CDR3 loop is CASEQAFNQPQHF. CDR3 nucleotide sequence: TGTGCCAGCGAACAGGCATTCAATCAGCCCCAGCATTTT.

The V gene is TRBV5-1, the J gene TRBJ1-1; D unresolved. Germline lookup yields CDR1 SGHRS and CDR2 YFSETQ. The CDR3 is made up of 14 amino acids. V lost 0 bases to trimming and J lost 3 bases, with 9 bases between them. The CDR3 sequence: CASSLARGYTEAFF. CDR3 nucleotide sequence: TGCGCCAGCAGCTTGGCCAGAGGTTACACTGAAGCTTTCTTT.

This chain links TRBV29-1 with TRBJ1-3, with D perhaps matching TRBD1 (6 bases). CDR3 length: 13 amino acids. Looked up from germline, CDR1 is SQVTM and CDR2 is ANQGSEA. Trimming left V 0 bases short and J 6 bases short, with 9 bases between. The CDR3: CSVEDGGVNTIYF. The CDR3 bases are TGCAGCGTTGAAGATGGGGGCGTAAACACCATATATTTT.

V and J are TRBV19 and TRBJ1-2; 8 bases align to TRBD1. CDR1 and CDR2 (germline): LNHDA, SQIVND (reference sequence). With 9 bases clipped from V and 2 bases from J, the junction kept 17 bases outside the gene matches. This CDR3 has 17 residues. The CDR3 loop reads CASKRQLGQGSNYGYTF. For the CDR3, the DNA is TGTGCCAGCAAACGCCAACTCGGACAGGGAAGCAACTATGGCTACACCTTC.

This chain connects TRBV5-8 to TRBJ2-2, with D tentatively TRBD2 (5 bases). Germline-derived CDR1 and CDR2 are SGHTS and YDEGEE. The CDR3 sequence is 16 residues long. Trimming removed 3 bases from V and 0 bases from J, with 12 bases in between. The CDR3: CASSSGLAPNTGELFF. In nucleotides, the CDR3 is TGTGCCAGCAGCTCAGGACTGGCGCCGAACACCGGGGAGCTGTTTTTT.

This clone has only one observation. The rearrangement uses TRBV5-4 and TRBJ1-6, with TRBD1 matching over 7 bases. The CDR3 is 14 amino acids. Germline assignment: CDR1 SGHNT and CDR2 YYREEE (reference sequence). V was clipped by 3 bases and J by 10 bases; unmatched bases: 7. CDR3 sequence (DNA): TGTGCCAGCAGCTCCGACAGGGAATGGTCACCCCTCCACTTT. Translated, it gives CASSSDREWSPLHF. The whole variable domain, filled in from reference TRBV5-4 and TRBJ1-6, reads ETGVTQSPTHLIKTRGQQVTLRCSSQSGHNTVSWYQQALGQGPQFIFQYYREEENGRGNFPPRFSGLQFPNYSSELNVNALELDDSALYLCASSSDREWSPLHFGNGTRLTVT.

The rearrangement joins TRBV19 to TRBJ1-5; 10 bases agree with TRBD1. The V gene's germline CDR1 is LNHDA and CDR2 SQIVND (reference sequence). Trimming at V came to 4 bases and at J to 6 bases, leaving 12 bases not matched to a gene. The CDR3 runs to 17 residues. The CDR3: CASSSAGTGASIQPQHF. The CDR3, as DNA: TGTGCCAGTAGTAGCGCCGGGACAGGGGCGTCGATTCAGCCCCAGCATTTT.

There are a few counts of this clone. This chain joins TRBV5-4 and TRBJ1-1; 9 bases agree with TRBD1. The length of the CDR3 is 15 residues. Germline V lookup: CDR1 SGHNT, CDR2 YYREEE (reference sequence). Losses at the gene ends were 4 bases for V and 8 bases for J; bases not matched to a gene: 12. The CDR3 region has the DNA TGTGCCAGCAGCGTGCGACAGGGGGGGACTTCAGAAGCTTTCTTT. It yields the protein CASSVRQGGTSEAFF.

This chain uses TRBV2 with TRBJ1-2, with D perhaps matching TRBD1 (6 bases). Germline-derived CDR1 and CDR2 are SNHLY and FYNNEI. V lost 8 bases to trimming and J lost 6 bases, with 16 bases between them. This CDR3 is built from 13 residues. As DNA, the CDR3 is TGTGCCAGCTATAAGACAGGAGTTAATGGCTACACCTTC. It encodes CASYKTGVNGYTF.

This chain connects TRBV14 to TRBJ2-1; D is perhaps TRBD1 (6 bases). Germline V lookup: CDR1 SGHDN, CDR2 FVKESK. V dropped 3 bases and J dropped 7 bases, with 16 bases sitting between them. The length of the CDR3 is 15 residues. The CDR3 here is CASSQGGQLLNEQFF. CDR3 nucleotide sequence: TGTGCCAGCAGCCAGGGCGGACAGCTACTTAATGAGCAGTTCTTC.

The chain employs TRBV7-9 and TRBJ1-3; tentative D call: TRBD1 (5 bases). The germline gives CDR1 SEHNR, CDR2 FQNEAQ (reference sequence). The CDR3 totals 15 residues. V shed 2 bases and J shed 4 bases, with 12 bases lying between them. The CDR3 bases are TGTGCCAGCAGCTTAATTGGGACTCTGGGAAACACCATATATTTT. Protein product: CASSLIGTLGNTIYF.

This sequence joins TRBV29-1 and TRBJ2-1, with 7 bases that match TRBD1. CDR3 length: 13 amino acids. Germline CDR1 reads SQVTM; CDR2 reads ANQGSEA. V shed 7 bases and J 7 bases; nucleotides not matched to a gene: 10. Written as DNA, the CDR3 is TGCAGCGCCGGACAGGCGAGTAAGAATGAGCAGTTCTTC. It codes for CSAGQASKNEQFF.

This clone was found a few times. The chain carries TRBV7-2 and TRBJ2-7, with D possibly matching TRBD1 (6 bases). Germline lookup yields CDR1 SGHTA and CDR2 FQGNSA. This CDR3 spans 14 amino acids. The V end lost 4 bases, the J end lost 0 bases, and 10 bases lay between the germline ends. The CDR3 region is CASSSDSSSYEQYF. CDR3 in DNA: TGTGCCAGCAGCTCGGACAGTAGCTCCTACGAGCAGTACTTC.

This clone came up once. The chain employs TRBV28 and TRBJ2-7; TRBD1 matches 9 bases. V was pared by 3 bases and J by 8 bases, with 5 bases of the junction left unmatched. Germline CDR1 is MDHEN and CDR2 is SYDVKM. The CDR3 is 13 residues long. The CDR3 DNA is TGTGCCAGCAGTTTCCGGACAGGGGAAAAGCAGTACTTC. Protein product: CASSFRTGEKQYF.

The V and J genes are TRBV5-4 and TRBJ2-7, with D uncertain. The germline V gene has CDR1 SGHNT and CDR2 YYREEE (reference sequence). CDR3 length equals 11 residues. Trimming removed 0 bases at V and 5 bases at J, with 3 bases between. The CDR3 is CASSLVDEQYF. DNA for the CDR3: TGTGCCAGCAGCTTGGTAGACGAGCAGTACTTC.

This chain links TRBV5-1 with TRBJ2-7; D remains unclear. Deletions cut 4 bases from V and 5 bases from J, with 7 bases between. Germline V CDR1 and CDR2: SGHRS, YFSETQ. The length of the CDR3 is 11 residues. CDR3 sequence: CASSPGDEQYF. The CDR3 nucleotides read TGCGCCAGCAGCCCCGGTGACGAGCAGTACTTC. Complete variable domain (other parts from reference TRBV5-1 and TRBJ2-7): KAGVTQTPRYLIKTRGQQVTLSCSPISGHRSVSWYQQTPGQGLQFLFEYFSETQRNKGNFPGRFSGRQFSNSRSEMNVSTLELGDSALYLCASSPGDEQYFGPGTRLTVT.

This clone was seen just once. The gene calls are TRBV7-2 and TRBJ1-1, with unresolved D. V lost 4 bases and J lost 1, with 10 bases in between. The CDR3 length is 14 residues. Germline V CDR1 and CDR2: SGHTA, FQGNSA. CDR3 in DNA: TGTGCCAGCAGCTCTACGCCCCCGAACACTGAAGCTTTCTTT. Protein: CASSSTPPNTEAFF.

The chain uses TRBV6-5 and TRBJ2-1, with D perhaps matching TRBD2 (5 bases). This CDR3 contains 15 residues. Trimming took 4 bases from V and 2 from J, leaving 12 bases between them. From germline, CDR1 is MNHEY and CDR2 SVGAGI. CDR3 sequence (DNA): TGTGCCAGCAGTTCCGCGACTACAGCCTACAATGAGCAGTTCTTC. Its protein product is CASSSATTAYNEQFF.

The J gene is TRBJ1-4, the V gene TRBV2; D might be TRBD1 (6 bases). Germline-derived CDR1 and CDR2 are SNHLY and FYNNEI. This CDR3 is built from 15 residues. The germline V and J ends were trimmed by 6 bases and 7 bases, with 18 bases remaining between them. CDR3 nucleotides: TGTGCCAGCAGCACCAAGGGGGACATCTTTGAAAAACTGTTTTTT. Protein: CASSTKGDIFEKLFF.

The V call is TRBV11-1, the J call TRBJ1-1, with 7 bases lining up with TRBD1. With V trimmed by 1 base and J by 4 bases, 3 bases remained unmatched. CDR3 size: 14 residues. Germline V CDR1 and CDR2: SGHAT, FQDESV (reference sequence). The DNA for the CDR3 is TGTGCCAGCAGCTTAGAGGGGGCGCGCACTGAAGCTTTCTTT. This sequence encodes CASSLEGARTEAFF.

The chain has TRBV5-1 and TRBJ2-7; TRBD2 aligns across 8 bases. J gave up 3 bases and V 3 bases, and 8 bases lay outside the gene matches. The CDR3 loop spans 15 amino acids. Germline CDR1 and CDR2: SGHRS and YFSETQ. As DNA, the CDR3 is TGCGCCAGCAGCTCTGTAGCGGGGCGAGTCTACGAGCAGTACTTC. Translation: CASSSVAGRVYEQYF. Full variable domain (remainder filled in from reference TRBV5-1 and TRBJ2-7): KAGVTQTPRYLIKTRGQQVTLSCSPISGHRSVSWYQQTPGQGLQFLFEYFSETQRNKGNFPGRFSGRQFSNSRSEMNVSTLELGDSALYLCASSSVAGRVYEQYFGPGTRLTVT.

The rearrangement uses TRBV4-2 and TRBJ1-1; unclear D gene. This CDR3 has 13 amino acids. Germline CDR1 LGHNA, CDR2 YNFKEQ. Trimming cost V 3 bases and J 8 bases, with 13 bases left between them. As DNA, the CDR3 is TGTGCCAGCAGCCATGACCTTGGCAGGGAAGCTTTCTTT. Translated: CASSHDLGREAFF.

The genes are TRBV5-4 and TRBJ1-2, with no clear D. V was clipped by 4 bases and J by 1 base, with 11 bases between them. The CDR3 spans 14 residues. CDR1 is SGHNT, CDR2 YYREEE, per germline (reference sequence). CDR3 protein: CASSLPGVNYGYTF. CDR3 sequence (DNA): TGTGCCAGCAGCCTACCGGGAGTTAACTATGGCTACACCTTC.

The V call is TRBV24-1, the J call TRBJ2-7, with TRBD2 identical over 13 bases. The V segment lost 5 bases and the J segment 3 bases; nucleotides outside the gene matches: 0. This CDR3 is built from 14 residues. The germline gives CDR1 KGHDR, CDR2 SFDVKD. This CDR3 reads CATSGTSGSYEQYF. The CDR3 nucleotides are TGTGCCACCAGTGGGACTAGCGGGAGCTACGAGCAGTACTTC.

This rearrangement joins TRBV10-2 to TRBJ1-6, with TRBD1 as a possible D gene (5 bases). CDR3 size: 15 residues. The germline CDR1 and CDR2 sequences are WSHSY and SAAADI. Trimming pared 6 bases from V and 2 bases from J, leaving 11 bases between. The CDR3 sequence: CASSVGQTYNSPLHF. The CDR3 DNA sequence: TGCGCCAGCAGCGTCGGACAAACCTATAATTCACCCCTCCACTTT.

The chain links TRBV25-1 to TRBJ1-2; D may be TRBD1 (5 bases). CDR3 length: 14 amino acids. Between the trimmed V and J ends, which lost 1 base and 8 bases, there was a span of 14 bases. The V gene's germline CDR1 is MGHDK and CDR2 SYGVNS. The CDR3 sequence is CASSESGQGGGYTF. CDR3 in DNA: TGTGCCAGCAGTGAATCGGGGCAGGGAGGCGGCTACACCTTC.

The chain couples TRBV5-1 to TRBJ2-2; TRBD1 might be the D (5 bases). CDR1 and CDR2 (germline): SGHRS, YFSETQ. V lost 5 bases to trimming and J lost 0 bases, with 11 bases between them. The CDR3 consists of 15 residues. This CDR3 reads CASSRRGSNTGELFF. CDR3 in DNA: TGCGCCAGCAGTCGTAGGGGTTCGAACACCGGGGAGCTGTTTTTT.

The CDR3 sequence: CASSSSGRARSEETQYF. CDR3 DNA: TGTGCCAGCAGCTCTAGCGGGAGGGCCCGTAGTGAAGAGACCCAGTACTTC. The rearrangement uses TRBV7-2 and TRBJ2-5; 12 bases map to TRBD2. Germline trimming cut 4 bases from V and 3 bases from J; bases unmatched to any gene: 9. The CDR3 totals 17 residues. Germline V lookup: CDR1 SGHTA, CDR2 FQGNSA.